Listed below are T cell receptor beta chains from one sample, sequenced in a study of T cell responses to AZD1222 COVID-19 vaccine. Sequencing used immunoSEQ multiplex PCR; TCRdb keeps in-frame clones, though not all of them. This table has about 88,000 clones, about 90% appearing once. The sequencing used peripheral blood, collected on day 0 of MenACWY control vaccination. The receptors derive from an adult in good health. CDR3s include the opening cysteine and the closing phenylalanine or tryptophan. Fields, in order: D gene, J gene, V gene, CDR3 protein. The D gene is left open where the match is weak.

>.|TRBJ1-1|TRBV6-5
CASKTTGINTEAFF
>.|TRBJ1-1|TRBV6-5
CASSYSGQTEAFF
>TRBD1|TRBJ1-6|TRBV4-2
CASSQGQGNSPLHF
>.|TRBJ1-5|TRBV3-1/TRBV3-2
CASSQTGGGNQPQHF
>.|TRBJ2-7|TRBV12-3/TRBV12-4
CASRSGAYEQYF
>.|TRBJ2-7|TRBV3-1/TRBV3-2
CASSQQDLSYEQYF
>TRBD1|TRBJ1-1|TRBV6-4
CASGGQGVLRNTEAFF
>TRBD1|TRBJ2-7|TRBV5-1
CASSHGQGLYEQYF
>TRBD1|TRBJ2-1|TRBV19
CATRQGGSNEQFF
>.|TRBJ1-1|TRBV28
CASSLTGPHTEAFF
>.|TRBJ1-4|TRBV2
CASSERGTTNEKLFF
>.|TRBJ1-4|TRBV4-3
CASSQAVGGWNEKLFF
>.|TRBJ1-3|TRBV6-5
CASSYSWRSGNTIYF
>.|TRBJ2-5|TRBV6-5
CASSEQGTLGTQYF
>.|TRBJ1-5|TRBV28
CASSGGGNQPQHF
>.|TRBJ1-1|TRBV3-1/TRBV3-2
CASSPSFRDHTEAFF
>TRBD2|TRBJ2-3|TRBV12-5
CASGLTSGTDTQYF